These 20 T cell receptor beta chains originate from one sample sequenced in a study of CD8+CD57+ T cells in acquired aplastic anemia. Profiling of TCR beta VDJ combinations and CDR3 sequences used genomic DNA as template. MiXCR, applied by TCRdb to the reads, yields one record per CDR3 protein. The sample carries 270,000 or so distinct CDR3 sequences, less than 85% recorded once. Sequencing involved patients with CD8+CD57+ cell expansion previously shown by flow cytometry. Sequencing was done on a sample of sorted CD4+, CD8+, or CD8+CD57+ T cells (not recorded which) from PBMCs. The receptor source for this set is a human donor with aplastic anemia.

About this clonotype itself: The junction and the germline gene differ at one end; a read error may be behind it. The rearrangement uses TRBV7-8 and TRBJ2-3; D gene ambiguous. The germline V gene encodes CDR1 SGHVS and CDR2 FQNEAQ. The CDR3 extends over 14 amino acids. The CDR3 region is CASSLAGAPDTPYF. CDR3 DNA sequence: TGTGCCAGCAGCTTAGCTGGCGCTCCCGATACGCCGTATTTT.

This chain connects TRBV7-3 to TRBJ1-2; TRBD1 matches at 7 bases. The CDR3 extends over 15 amino acids. The V gene's germline CDR1 is SGHTA and CDR2 FQGTGA. J gave up 4 bases and V 3 bases, and 8 bases lay outside the gene matches. Written as DNA, the CDR3 is TGTGCCAGCAGCTTGGCGGGACAGCGCCGCTATGGCTACACCTTC. Its translation is CASSLAGQRRYGYTF.

As regards this clonotype: One end of the junction fails to match germline, which may point to a read error. The chain recombines TRBV9 with TRBJ1-2; a possible D gene is TRBD1 (6 bases). Germline loops: CDR1 SGDLS, CDR2 YYNGEE. The CDR3 runs 13 residues. CDR3 coding DNA: TGTGCCAGCACCAATGCGGGGGGCAGCGGGGACCTGTTC. Its protein product is CASTNAGGSGDLF.

Comment on this clonotype: A read error may account for a junction end that differs from germline. The chain couples TRBV2 to TRBJ2-3; 7 bases align to TRBD1. In germline, CDR1 is SNHLY, CDR2 FYNNEI. This CDR3 region has 15 residues. CDR3 region: CATSRVGTATDTLYF. The CDR3, as DNA: TGTGCCACCAGCAGAGTGGGGACAGCTACCGATACGCTGTATTTT.

For this clonotype: Relative to the germline gene, one junction end is altered; a read error may explain this. The rearrangement links TRBV7-9 to TRBJ2-1; tentative D call: TRBD2 (6 bases). The J call may be faulty, since TRBJ2-7 better matches the DNA end. CDR1 is SEHNR, CDR2 FQNEAQ, per germline (reference sequence). The CDR3 length is 12 residues. CDR3 in amino acids: CAGSQVAAEQYF. In DNA, the CDR3 is TGTGCCGGCAGCCAAGTAGCGGCTGAGCAGTACTTC.

V and J are TRBV7-9 and TRBJ2-3; the match to TRBD2 covers 8 bases. Germline lookup yields CDR1 SEHNR and CDR2 FQNEAQ (reference sequence). Germline trimming cut 4 bases from V and 14 bases from J; bases unmatched to any gene: 14. There are 14 residues in the CDR3. This CDR3 is CASSSAGGPGTVYF. Written as DNA, the CDR3 is TGTGCCAGCAGCTCTGCGGGAGGTCCCGGTACGGTGTATTTT.

The gene calls are TRBV20-1 and TRBJ2-1; D possibly corresponds to TRBD2 (5 bases). Germline CDR1 DFQATT, CDR2 SNEGSKA (reference sequence). CDR3 length equals 14 residues. V dropped 0 bases and J dropped 6 bases, with 12 bases sitting between them. CDR3 sequence reads: CSARDWRNFNEQFF. CDR3 coding DNA: TGCAGTGCTAGAGATTGGAGGAATTTCAATGAGCAGTTCTTC.

On this clonotype: Mismatch with germline at one junction end may stem from a read error. The chain couples TRBV7-2 to TRBJ1-4; TRBD1 is a possible D gene (6 bases). Germline assignment: CDR1 SGHTA and CDR2 FQGNSA. CDR3 length equals 15 residues. The chain's CDR3 is CASSLATGFNEKLFF. The CDR3 region has the DNA TGCGCCAGCAGCTTAGCGACAGGCTTTAATGAAAAGCTGTTTTTT.

This clonotype was detected only once. V is TRBV7-3 and J is TRBJ2-1; 7 positions match TRBD1. Germline V gene lookup returns CDR1 SGHTA and CDR2 FQGTGA. There are 14 residues in the CDR3. V was pared by 5 bases and J by 9 bases, with 10 bases of the junction left unmatched. CDR3 residues: CASSGRTGDSEQFF. DNA for the CDR3: TGTGCCAGCAGCGGACGGACTGGGGACAGTGAGCAGTTCTTC.

The rearrangement joins TRBV10-3 to TRBJ2-7, with D tentatively TRBD2 (5 bases). This CDR3 contains 13 residues. V shed 4 bases and J shed 3 bases, with 10 bases lying between them. CDR1 and CDR2 from the germline V gene are ENHRY and SYGVKD. This CDR3 is CAISVGVGYEQYV. DNA of the CDR3: TGTGCCATCAGTGTCGGGGTGGGCTACGAGCAGTACGTC.

This clonotype has only a few counts. The chain is built from TRBV10-3 and TRBJ2-7; maybe TRBD2 (5 bases). CDR1 and CDR2 (germline): ENHRY, SYGVKD. The CDR3 spans 16 residues. Trimming removed 3 bases at V and 5 bases at J, with 20 bases between. The CDR3 sequence is CAISELGGGGFHEQYF. CDR3 nucleotide sequence: TGTGCCATCAGTGAATTGGGTGGAGGCGGTTTCCACGAGCAGTACTTC.

This chain joins TRBV15 and TRBJ2-7; unclear D gene. Trimming pared 4 bases from V and 10 bases from J, leaving 20 bases between. This CDR3 is built from 14 residues. Germline CDR1 LNHNV, CDR2 YYDKDF (reference sequence). CDR3 in DNA: TGTGCCACCAGCAAAGGCAGCGAGCAATACGCCCAGTACTTC. It translates to CATSKGSEQYAQYF.

CDR3 in amino acids: CASSGLQIGGLDEQFF. DNA of the CDR3: TGTGCCAGCAGCGGCCTTCAAATAGGGGGGCTGGATGAGCAGTTCTTC. This chain uses TRBV9 with TRBJ2-1, with D perhaps given as TRBD1 or TRBD2 (6 bases each). From germline, CDR1 is SGDLS and CDR2 YYNGEE. V was pared by 3 bases and J by 8 bases, with 21 bases between. This CDR3 region has 16 residues.

The rearrangement links TRBV7-9 to TRBJ2-1; tentatively, D is TRBD2 (6 bases). Per the germline V gene, CDR1 is SEHNR and CDR2 is FQNEAQ (reference sequence). With 0 bases removed from V and 9 bases from J, the gap between germline ends came to 6 bases. This CDR3 spans 12 amino acids. The CDR3 DNA is TGTGCCAGCAGCTTAGCGGGGGGTGAGCAGTTCTTC. Residues: CASSLAGGEQFF.

In this sample, this clonotype turned up a few times. This CDR3 is CASSVEGVHEQFF. The CDR3 coding sequence is TGTGCCAGCAGCGTGGAGGGGGTCCATGAGCAGTTCTTC. This chain connects TRBV5-6 to TRBJ2-1; tentatively, D is TRBD1 or TRBD2 (6 bases each). CDR1 and CDR2 (germline): SGHDT, YYEEEE. This CDR3 comprises 13 residues. Trimming took 4 bases from V and 8 from J, leaving 13 bases between them.

This sequence joins TRBV9 and TRBJ2-3; no reliable D call. There are 15 residues in the CDR3. Germline-derived CDR1 and CDR2 are SGDLS and YYNGEE. Trimming stripped 5 bases from V and 12 bases from J, with 25 bases between. This CDR3 is CASRRAGKTQYFQYF. The CDR3 DNA is TGTGCCAGCAGAAGAGCTGGGAAAACTCAATACTTCCAGTATTTT.

Points on this clonotype: Compared with germline, one end of the junction differs, possibly owing to a read error. This CDR3 is CASGLAGGLQYF. In DNA, the CDR3 is TGTGCCAGCGGCTTAGCCGGGGGACTTCAGTACTTC. The rearrangement joins TRBV11-3 to TRBJ2-4, with D possibly TRBD2 on 6 matching bases. Germline V lookup: CDR1 SGHNT, CDR2 YENEEA. The CDR3 extends over 12 amino acids.

V usage is TRBV5-5 and J usage is TRBJ2-5; the match to TRBD2 covers 12 bases. Germline assignment: CDR1 SGHKS and CDR2 YYEKEE (reference sequence). The CDR3 runs to 17 residues. Trimming took 4 bases from V and 5 from J; bases not matched to a gene: 12. The CDR3 nucleotides read TGTGCCAGCAGCCTAAGGACCCCTAGCGGGAGGGATGAGACCCAGTACTTC. This gives the protein CASSLRTPSGRDETQYF.

This chain uses TRBV7-8 with TRBJ1-5, with D possibly matching TRBD1 (5 bases). With 6 bases removed from V and 6 bases from J, the gap between germline ends came to 12 bases. The CDR3 contains 13 residues. Germline CDR1 and CDR2: SGHVS and FQNEAQ. The CDR3 reads CASSETVRQPQHF. The CDR3 DNA follows: TGTGCCAGCAGTGAGACAGTGCGTCAGCCCCAGCATTTT.

As for this clonotype: At one of its ends the junction is not consistent with the germline gene, which may arise from a read error. V usage is TRBV2 and J usage is TRBJ2-3, with D unclear. CDR1 and CDR2 (germline): SNHLY, FYNNEI. The CDR3 consists of 13 residues. The CDR3 DNA is TGTGCCAGCGGGGTCGGGCCCACAGATACGCAGTTTTTT. Its translation is CASGVGPTDTQFF.